The clone carrying this T cell receptor beta chain was observed many times. Its antigen remains unidentified. The record originates from a study of T-cell memory formation after mild COVID-19. About the research overall: Largely donor-specific sequence clusters came from a couple of donors. Points from the study as a whole: The finding that pre-infection memory included some responding clones suggested that cross-reactive memory joined. Contracting CD8+ clones were enriched in EMRA, CD4+ mainly in CM and EM.

From the 5' RACE reads, TCRdb called clonotypes with MiXCR, one entry per CDR3 protein. In the table there are just under 350,000 distinct CDR3 sequences, over 10% of which are singletons. The germline V and J ends were trimmed by 6 bases and 6 bases, with 21 bases remaining between them. The CDR3 is 16 residues long. The sequencing input was PBMCs or a T cell subset sorted from them (not recorded which). The TCR was taken from a man between 18 and 35 years old who had mild COVID-19 (a few samples of this study predate the infection). Cell type and time point are not known. The genes are TRBV12-3 or TRBV12-4 and TRBJ2-4, with D tentatively TRBD2 (5 bases). CDR3 sequence (DNA): TGTGCCAGCAGGGACTTCTCCTACTCCTCCGGAAACATTCAGTACTTC. Translated, it gives CASRDFSYSSGNIQYF.